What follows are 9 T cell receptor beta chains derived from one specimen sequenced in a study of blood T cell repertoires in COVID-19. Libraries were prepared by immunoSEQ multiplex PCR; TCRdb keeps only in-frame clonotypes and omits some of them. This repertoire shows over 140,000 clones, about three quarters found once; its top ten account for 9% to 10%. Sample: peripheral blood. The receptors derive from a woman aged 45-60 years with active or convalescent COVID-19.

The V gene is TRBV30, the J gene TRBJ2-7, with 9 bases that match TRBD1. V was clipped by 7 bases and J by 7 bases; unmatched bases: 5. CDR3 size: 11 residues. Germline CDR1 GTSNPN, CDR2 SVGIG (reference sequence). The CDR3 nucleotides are TGTGCCTCACAGGGGGCAGGGGAGCAGTACTTC. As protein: CASQGAGEQYF.

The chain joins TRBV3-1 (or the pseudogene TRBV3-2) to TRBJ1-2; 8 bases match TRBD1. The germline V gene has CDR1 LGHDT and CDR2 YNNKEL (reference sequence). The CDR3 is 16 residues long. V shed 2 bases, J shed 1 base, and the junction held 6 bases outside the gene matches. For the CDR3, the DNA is TGTGCCAGCAGCCAAAAGGGACAGGTTCATAACTATGGCTACACCTTC. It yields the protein CASSQKGQVHNYGYTF.

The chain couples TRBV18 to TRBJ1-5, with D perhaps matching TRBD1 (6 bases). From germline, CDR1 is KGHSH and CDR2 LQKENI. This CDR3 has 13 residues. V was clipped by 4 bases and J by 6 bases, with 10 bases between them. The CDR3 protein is CASSRTDGQPQHF. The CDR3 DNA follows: TGTGCCAGCTCACGGACAGACGGTCAGCCCCAGCATTTT.

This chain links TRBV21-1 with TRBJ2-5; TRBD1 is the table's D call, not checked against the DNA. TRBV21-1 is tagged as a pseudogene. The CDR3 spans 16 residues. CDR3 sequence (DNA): TGTGAATCAAGGGCACAGGGCCCTTACGATCAAGAGACCCAGTACTTC. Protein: CESRAQGPYDQETQYF.

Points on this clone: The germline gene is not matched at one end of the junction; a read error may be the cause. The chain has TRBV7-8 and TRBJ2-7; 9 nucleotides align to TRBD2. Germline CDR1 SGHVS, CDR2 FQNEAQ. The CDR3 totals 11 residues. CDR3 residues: CASSLAGQQYF. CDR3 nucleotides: TGTGCCAGCAGCCTAGCGGGGCAGCAGTACTTC.

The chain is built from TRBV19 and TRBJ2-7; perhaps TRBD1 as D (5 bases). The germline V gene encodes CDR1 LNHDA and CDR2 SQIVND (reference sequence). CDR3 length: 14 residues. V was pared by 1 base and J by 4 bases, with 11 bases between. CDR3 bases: TGTGCCAGTAGTATAGTCGACAGACGATACGAGCAGTACTTC. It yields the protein CASSIVDRRYEQYF.

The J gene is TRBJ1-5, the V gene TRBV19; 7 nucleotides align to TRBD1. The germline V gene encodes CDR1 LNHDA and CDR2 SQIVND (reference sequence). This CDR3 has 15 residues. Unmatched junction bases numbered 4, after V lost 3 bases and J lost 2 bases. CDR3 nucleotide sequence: TGTGCCAGTAGTATCTCCACAGGGGGCAATCAGCCCCAGCATTTT. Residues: CASSISTGGNQPQHF.

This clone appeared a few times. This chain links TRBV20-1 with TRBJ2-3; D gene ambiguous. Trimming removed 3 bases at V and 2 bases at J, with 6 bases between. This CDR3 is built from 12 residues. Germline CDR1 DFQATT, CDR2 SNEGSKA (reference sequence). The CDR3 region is CSASGDTDTQYF. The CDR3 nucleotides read TGCAGTGCTAGTGGCGACACAGATACGCAGTATTTT.

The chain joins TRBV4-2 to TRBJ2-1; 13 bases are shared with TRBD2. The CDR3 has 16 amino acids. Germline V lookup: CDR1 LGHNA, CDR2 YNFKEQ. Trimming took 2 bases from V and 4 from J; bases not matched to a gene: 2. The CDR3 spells CASSQRLAGGYNEQFF. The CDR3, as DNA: TGTGCCAGCAGCCAACGACTAGCGGGAGGATACAATGAGCAGTTCTTC.